This T cell receptor beta chain was recorded in a study of blood T cell repertoires in COVID-19. As originally analysed: Reference gene primers were amplified, and this amplification served to estimate nucleated cell counts. Measured with immunoSEQ multiplex PCR; TCRdb has only the in-frame clones, and not every one. V and J calls and clone size come straight from that table; D and trimming were deduced from the DNA. Of roughly 330,000 clones in the sample, around 87% are singletons; the top ten hold about 5.2%. A note on this clone: Other DNA sequences in this specimen translate into the identical CDR3.

The specimen sequenced was PBMCs or T cells enriched from blood (not recorded which). The TCR originated in a woman aged 25 to 39 who had recovered from COVID-19.

CDR3 DNA: TGTGCCAGCAGTTTTGGGAGGAACACTGAAGCTTTCTTT. It translates to CASSFGRNTEAFF. The chain combines TRBV12-3 or TRBV12-4 with TRBJ1-1; D call uncertain. Trimming took off 3 bases at V and 1 base at J, with 6 bases between the two ends. CDR3 length: 13 residues.